The next 27 T cell receptor beta chains were all read from a single sample in a study of blood T cell repertoires in COVID-19. Clones were read by immunoSEQ multiplex PCR, and TCRdb kept only the in-frame ones, dropping some. The profile shows 130,000 or so clones, roughly 80% of them singletons. The source material was peripheral blood. The origin of the receptors is a man in his sixties with acute or convalescent COVID-19.

The chain recombines TRBV3-1 (or the pseudogene TRBV3-2) with TRBJ2-7; a weak D match, TRBD2 (5 bases). Between the trimmed V and J ends, which lost 1 base and 6 bases, there was a span of 13 bases. The germline CDR1 and CDR2 sequences are LGHDT and YNNKEL (reference sequence). This CDR3 has 14 residues. Written as DNA, the CDR3 is TGTGCCAGCAGCCAAGGAGGGTTTGAGGGCGAGCAGTACTTC. Translating it yields CASSQGGFEGEQYF.

This chain links TRBV18 with TRBJ2-1; the D gene is possibly TRBD2 (6 bases). The V gene's germline CDR1 is KGHSH and CDR2 LQKENI. With 5 bases removed from V and 8 bases from J, the gap between germline ends came to 19 bases. This CDR3 has 15 residues. The CDR3 nucleotides are TGTGCCAGCTCATCAACCGGACCGACGGGGGATGAGCAGTTCTTC. This sequence encodes CASSSTGPTGDEQFF.

The V and J genes are TRBV2 and TRBJ2-5, with TRBD2 matching over 8 bases. Looked up from germline, CDR1 is SNHLY and CDR2 is FYNNEI. V shed 0 bases and J 5 bases; nucleotides not matched to a gene: 8. This CDR3 comprises 16 residues. The CDR3 loop is CASSEASGLVSETQYF. CDR3 bases: TGTGCCAGCAGTGAAGCCTCGGGACTAGTGAGTGAGACCCAGTACTTC.

The rearrangement joins TRBV25-1 to TRBJ1-1; D is perhaps TRBD1 (5 bases). Trimming pared 6 bases from V and 1 base from J, leaving 9 bases between. CDR1 and CDR2 (germline): MGHDK, SYGVNS. This CDR3 is 13 amino acids long. The CDR3 DNA reads as TGTGCCAGCAGCGCAACAGGGAACACTGAAGCTTTCTTT. Its protein is CASSATGNTEAFF.

The table lists this clone with a count of one. The V and J genes are TRBV10-2 and TRBJ2-2, with 10 bases fitting TRBD1. Germline V CDR1 and CDR2: WSHSY, SAAADI. The V gene end was trimmed by 8 bases and the J gene end by 6 bases; junction bases not matched to a gene: 3. CDR3 length: 13 amino acids. CDR3 amino acids: CASGTGVAGELFF. The CDR3 nucleotides read TGCGCCAGCGGGACAGGGGTGGCCGGGGAGCTGTTTTTT.

V and J are TRBV5-8 and TRBJ2-7; 14 positions match TRBD2. Germline V gene data show CDR1 as SGHTS and CDR2 as YDEGEE. J gave up 0 bases and V 5 bases, and 4 bases lay outside the gene matches. CDR3 length equals 16 residues. The CDR3 region is CASREGLAGGSYEQYF. CDR3 nucleotide sequence: TGTGCCAGCAGGGAAGGACTAGCGGGAGGCTCCTACGAGCAGTACTTC.

The rearrangement links TRBV7-9 to TRBJ1-2; D is possibly TRBD1 (5 bases). The ends were cut back, 5 bases at V and 4 bases at J, with 8 bases in the middle. Germline V gene lookup returns CDR1 SEHNR and CDR2 FQNEAQ (reference sequence). The CDR3 covers 12 residues. The CDR3 DNA reads TGTGCCAGCAGCACCCAGGGCTATGGCTACACCTTC. Protein sequence: CASSTQGYGYTF.

The chain has TRBV5-1 and TRBJ2-7, with 7 bases aligning to TRBD2. This CDR3 has 14 amino acids. J lost 2 bases, V lost 6 bases, and 8 bases had no gene match. Germline V gene lookup returns CDR1 SGHRS and CDR2 YFSETQ. The chain's CDR3 is CASNWEGGTYEQYF. The DNA of the CDR3 is TGCGCCAGCAACTGGGAGGGAGGAACCTACGAGCAGTACTTC.

This sequence joins TRBV30 and TRBJ1-5; 10 bases match TRBD1. The V segment lost 2 bases and the J segment 6 bases; nucleotides outside the gene matches: 13. In germline, CDR1 is GTSNPN, CDR2 SVGIG (reference sequence). The CDR3 spans 17 residues. The CDR3 reads CAWSHLGQGSRSQPQHF. CDR3 DNA sequence: TGTGCCTGGAGTCATCTGGGACAGGGGAGCCGGAGTCAGCCCCAGCATTTT.

J is TRBJ2-2 and V is TRBV29-1; tentative D call: TRBD1 (6 bases). Trimming cost V 5 bases and J 4 bases, with 14 bases left between them. The germline V gene has CDR1 SQVTM and CDR2 ANQGSEA. The CDR3 has 14 residues. The CDR3, as DNA: TGCAGCGTTTCAACCGGGACACCCACCGGGGAGCTGTTTTTT. Protein sequence: CSVSTGTPTGELFF.

This chain joins TRBV24-1 and TRBJ2-3, with 8 bases matching TRBD2. After removal of 5 bases from V and 0 bases from J, the junction contained 15 bases not matched to a gene. The CDR3 sequence is 19 residues long. From germline, CDR1 is KGHDR and CDR2 SFDVKD. In DNA, the CDR3 is TGTGCCACCAGTGTGGGGCGGGGGGTAGCCACCCCTAGCACAGATACGCAGTATTTT. Amino acid sequence: CATSVGRGVATPSTDTQYF.

The genes are TRBV7-8 and TRBJ2-7; D unresolved. With 3 bases removed from V and 3 bases from J, the gap between germline ends came to 12 bases. CDR3 length: 14 residues. Germline CDR1 reads SGHVS; CDR2 reads FQNEAQ. CDR3 loop: CASSLFAASYEQYF. In nucleotides, the CDR3 is TGTGCCAGCAGCTTGTTTGCGGCTAGCTACGAGCAGTACTTC. Filled out from reference TRBV7-8 and TRBJ2-7, the complete variable domain reads GAGVSQSPRYKVAKRGQDVALRCDPISGHVSLFWYQQALGQGPEFLTYFQNEAQLDKSGLPSDRFFAERPEGSVSTLKIQRTQQEDSAVYLCASSLFAASYEQYFGPGTRLTVT.

The chain has TRBV5-4 and TRBJ2-1; TRBD2 aligns across 9 bases. The length of the CDR3 is 16 residues. Trimming at V came to 6 bases and at J to 5 bases, leaving 12 bases not matched to a gene. Per the germline V gene, CDR1 is SGHNT and CDR2 is YYREEE (reference sequence). For the CDR3, the DNA is TGTGCCAGCACCCGAGGCGGGGGGGCGGCCAACAATGAGCAGTTCTTC. It translates to CASTRGGGAANNEQFF.

This chain joins TRBV7-2 and TRBJ2-7; possible D gene TRBD2, 5 bases. The CDR3 covers 18 residues. Trimming removed 1 base from V and 3 bases from J, with 22 bases in between. Germline V gene data show CDR1 as SGHTA and CDR2 as FQGNSA. The CDR3 spells CASSLEWFGTATNYEQYF. CDR3 in DNA: TGTGCCAGCAGCTTAGAGTGGTTTGGTACGGCGACTAACTACGAGCAGTACTTC. The whole variable domain, filled in from reference TRBV7-2 and TRBJ2-7, reads GAGVSQSPSNKVTEKGKDVELRCDPISGHTALYWYRQSLGQGLEFLIYFQGNSAPDKSGLPSDRFSAERTGGSVSTLTIQRTQQEDSAVYLCASSLEWFGTATNYEQYFGPGTRLTVT.

This sequence joins TRBV9 and TRBJ1-5; D perhaps matches TRBD1 (6 bases). V shed 3 bases and J shed 6 bases, with 16 bases lying between them. The CDR3 totals 15 residues. CDR1 is SGDLS, CDR2 YYNGEE, per germline. CDR3 coding DNA: TGTGCCAGCAGCGCAGCGGACAGCCAATTTCAGCCCCAGCATTTT. This translates into CASSAADSQFQPQHF.

As for this clone: This sample also contains other DNA sequences that code for the same CDR3. J is TRBJ1-5 and V is TRBV6-5; TRBD1 agrees at 7 bases. V was pared by 5 bases and J by 2 bases, with 3 bases of the junction left unmatched. This CDR3 contains 14 residues. Germline V gives CDR1 MNHEY, CDR2 SVGAGI. DNA of the CDR3: TGTGCCAGCAGTAGGGACAGCGGCAATCAGCCCCAGCATTTT. Protein sequence: CASSRDSGNQPQHF.

The genes are TRBV27 and TRBJ1-1, with D perhaps matching TRBD1 (6 bases). Germline values: CDR1 MNHEY, CDR2 SMNVEV (reference sequence). The V and J ends lost 3 bases and 6 bases respectively, with 17 bases between them. The CDR3 loop spans 15 amino acids. CDR3 in DNA: TGTGCCAGCAGTTTTAGGAAGGGGGTCCGCGCTGAAGCTTTCTTT. Residues: CASSFRKGVRAEAFF.

V and J are TRBV7-9 and TRBJ2-5, with a tentative D call TRBD2 (6 bases). V was shortened by 2 bases and J by 5 bases, with 12 bases between the two germline ends. Germline CDR1 reads SEHNR; CDR2 reads FQNEAQ (reference sequence). The CDR3 has 14 amino acids. The CDR3 loop is CASSLLGGFETQYF. The CDR3 DNA reads as TGTGCCAGCAGCTTACTCGGGGGTTTCGAGACCCAGTACTTC.

V gene TRBV5-6 combines with J gene TRBJ2-2; weak D call: TRBD1 (6 bases). V was trimmed by 4 bases and J by 6 bases, leaving 16 bases between them. The germline V gene encodes CDR1 SGHDT and CDR2 YYEEEE. The CDR3 spans 15 residues. The CDR3 nucleotides read TGTGCCAGCAGCGCCTGGGACACCCGGTCCGGGGAGCTGTTTTTT. This sequence encodes CASSAWDTRSGELFF. The full variable domain, in which reference TRBV5-6 and TRBJ2-2 provide the parts outside the CDR3, is DAGVTQSPTHLIKTRGQQVTLRCSPKSGHDTVSWYQQALGQGPQFIFQYYEEEERQRGNFPDRFSGHQFPNYSSELNVNALLLGDSALYLCASSAWDTRSGELFFGEGSRLTVL.

This chain links TRBV11-2 with TRBJ1-1, with unresolved D. This CDR3 contains 11 residues. Trimming cost V 0 bases and J 9 bases, with 5 bases left between them. Germline values: CDR1 SGHAT, CDR2 FQNNGV. This CDR3 is CASSLERKAFF. In nucleotides, the CDR3 is TGTGCCAGCAGCTTAGAGCGGAAAGCTTTCTTT. Based on the CDR3 plus reference TRBV11-2 and TRBJ1-1, the full variable domain is EAGVAQSPRYKIIEKRQSVAFWCNPISGHATLYWYQQILGQGPKLLIQFQNNGVVDDSQLPKDRFSAERLKGVDSTLKIQPAKLEDSAVYLCASSLERKAFFGQGTRLTVV.

This clone came up once. This chain connects TRBV27 to TRBJ2-3, with D perhaps TRBD2 (5 bases). This CDR3 contains 14 residues. Germline CDR1 reads MNHEY; CDR2 reads SMNVEV (reference sequence). Between the trimmed V and J ends, which lost 4 bases and 4 bases, there was a span of 12 bases. In DNA, the CDR3 is TGTGCCAGCAGTTGGCGCAGCGGTGCAGATACGCAGTATTTT. As protein: CASSWRSGADTQYF.

This chain uses TRBV9 with TRBJ1-1; TRBD1 might be the D (6 bases). V was trimmed by 5 bases and J by 7 bases, leaving 15 bases between them. The CDR3 totals 13 residues. Germline-derived CDR1 and CDR2 are SGDLS and YYNGEE. The CDR3: CASSDGQFGEAFF. DNA for the CDR3: TGTGCCAGCAGTGACGGACAGTTTGGTGAAGCTTTCTTT. The entire variable domain, with the rest obtained from reference TRBV9 and TRBJ1-1, is as follows: DSGVTQTPKHLITATGQRVTLRCSPRSGDLSVYWYQQSLDQGLQFLIQYYNGEERAKGNILERFSAQQFPDLHSELNLSSLELGDSALYFCASSDGQFGEAFFGQGTRLTVV.

The chain uses TRBV24-1 and TRBJ2-7, with 8 bases aligning to TRBD1. Germline V lookup: CDR1 KGHDR, CDR2 SFDVKD. The CDR3 is 14 residues long. J gave up 2 bases and V 5 bases, and 4 bases lay outside the gene matches. The CDR3 DNA sequence: TGTGCCACCAGTGGGGACAGGATCCCCTACGAGCAGTACTTC. Its translation: CATSGDRIPYEQYF.

CDR3 bases: TGTGCCAGCAGCGTAGGGGGGCAGCAGTACTTC. Protein: CASSVGGQQYF. V and J are TRBV9 and TRBJ2-7; tentative D call: TRBD1 (6 bases). The CDR3 is made up of 11 amino acids. V shed 0 bases and J shed 8 bases, with 6 bases lying between them. The germline CDR1 and CDR2 sequences are SGDLS and YYNGEE. Drawing the rest from reference TRBV9 and TRBJ2-7, the complete variable domain is DSGVTQTPKHLITATGQRVTLRCSPRSGDLSVYWYQQSLDQGLQFLIQYYNGEERAKGNILERFSAQQFPDLHSELNLSSLELGDSALYFCASSVGGQQYFGPGTRLTVT.

The J gene is TRBJ2-1, the V gene TRBV29-1; the D gene is possibly TRBD2 (6 bases). The germline gives CDR1 SQVTM, CDR2 ANQGSEA. CDR3 length equals 15 residues. The V end lost 4 bases, the J end lost 4 bases, and 17 bases lay between the germline ends. The DNA of the CDR3 is TGCAGCGTTGTTGGGGGGAGCAAGATTTACAATGAGCAGTTCTTC. Residues: CSVVGGSKIYNEQFF.

In DNA, the CDR3 is TGTGCCAGCAGCATCAGAGGTGCCTCTGGAAACACCATATATTTT. Translated: CASSIRGASGNTIYF. The chain is built from TRBV7-2 and TRBJ1-3; D unclear. V was shortened by 5 bases and J by 0 bases, with 11 bases between the two germline ends. The germline gives CDR1 SGHTA, CDR2 FQGNSA. The CDR3 runs 15 residues.

This clone has a handful of counts. The rearrangement uses TRBV14 and TRBJ2-1; TRBD1 matches at 7 bases. Trimming cost V 6 bases and J 6 bases; bases outside gene matches: 5. The V gene's germline CDR1 is SGHDN and CDR2 FVKESK. The CDR3 spans 13 residues. The CDR3 reads CASRRTGVNEQFF. The CDR3, as DNA: TGTGCCAGCAGGCGAACAGGGGTCAATGAGCAGTTCTTC.